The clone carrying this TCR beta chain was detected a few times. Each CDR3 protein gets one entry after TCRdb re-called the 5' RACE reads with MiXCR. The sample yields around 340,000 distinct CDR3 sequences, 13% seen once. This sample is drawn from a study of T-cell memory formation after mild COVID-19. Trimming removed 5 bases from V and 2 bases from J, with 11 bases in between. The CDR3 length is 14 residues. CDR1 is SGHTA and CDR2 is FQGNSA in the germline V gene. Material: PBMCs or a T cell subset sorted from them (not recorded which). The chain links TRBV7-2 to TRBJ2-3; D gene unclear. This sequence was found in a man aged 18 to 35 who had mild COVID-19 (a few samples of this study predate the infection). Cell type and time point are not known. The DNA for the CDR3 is TGTGCCAGCAGCCGGTGGGAAGCCACAGATACGCAGTATTTT. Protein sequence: CASSRWEATDTQYF.